Shown below are 6 T cell receptor beta chains from a single sample sequenced in a study of cytomegalovirus exposure and HLA in healthy donors. The PCR made use of 60 Vbeta and 13 Jbeta primers. Only in-frame clones appear in the TCRdb table, and some are missing; sequencing was by immunoSEQ multiplex PCR. The profile shows about 140,000 clones, around 80% of them singletons. Sequencing was done on a sample of PBMCs. The receptor set was obtained from a man aged 25 to 40 in good health and CMV-seropositive.

The rearrangement joins TRBV7-3 to TRBJ1-1; weak D call: TRBD1 (5 bases). Germline-derived CDR1 and CDR2 are SGHTA and FQGTGA. The CDR3 loop spans 13 amino acids. The germline V and J ends were trimmed by 2 bases and 1 base, with 5 bases remaining between them. The CDR3 spells CASSLQGNTEAFF. In DNA form, the CDR3 reads TGTGCCAGCAGCTTACAGGGGAACACTGAAGCTTTCTTT.

The gene calls are TRBV5-1 and TRBJ1-4, with 9 bases matching TRBD1. Germline V CDR1 and CDR2: SGHRS, YFSETQ. Germline trimming cut 0 bases from V and 5 bases from J; bases unmatched to any gene: 2. The CDR3 has 15 amino acids. CDR3 in amino acids: CASSLATGGNEKLFF. CDR3 in DNA: TGCGCCAGCAGCTTGGCAACAGGGGGCAATGAAAAACTGTTTTTT. The full variable domain, rest sourced from reference TRBV5-1 and TRBJ1-4, is KAGVTQTPRYLIKTRGQQVTLSCSPISGHRSVSWYQQTPGQGLQFLFEYFSETQRNKGNFPGRFSGRQFSNSRSEMNVSTLELGDSALYLCASSLATGGNEKLFFGSGTQLSVL.

The chain combines TRBV5-1 with TRBJ2-2, with TRBD2 as a possible D gene (6 bases). The length of the CDR3 is 14 residues. Trimming removed 2 bases at V and 5 bases at J, with 10 bases between. Germline CDR1 reads SGHRS; CDR2 reads YFSETQ. Here the CDR3 DNA reads TGCGCCAGCAGCTTCGCCGGGACTACCGGGGAGCTGTTTTTT. Amino acid sequence: CASSFAGTTGELFF.

This clone was counted a few times. This chain uses TRBV5-1 with TRBJ2-1; the D gene is possibly TRBD1 (6 bases). Germline V gene data show CDR1 as SGHRS and CDR2 as YFSETQ. The CDR3 contains 14 residues. Trimming removed 5 bases at V and 9 bases at J, with 18 bases between. The CDR3 spells CASSSRGTGIEQFF. The CDR3 DNA is TGCGCCAGCAGTAGCAGGGGAACTGGGATTGAGCAGTTCTTC.

V gene TRBV4-1 combines with J gene TRBJ2-1, with 11 bases that match TRBD2. The germline V gene has CDR1 MGHRA and CDR2 YSYEKL. The V and J ends lost 0 bases and 5 bases, in that order; junction bases with no gene match: 9. The CDR3 is 18 amino acids. DNA for the CDR3: TGCGCCAGCAGCCAAGATAGATTAGCGGGGGGGCATAACAATGAGCAGTTCTTC. It specifies CASSQDRLAGGHNNEQFF.

V usage is TRBV15 and J usage is TRBJ2-7, with 7 nucleotides matching TRBD1. J lost 6 bases, V lost 4 bases, and 9 bases had no gene match. The CDR3 spans 14 residues. Germline CDR1 and CDR2: LNHNV and YYDKDF (reference sequence). In DNA, the CDR3 is TGTGCCACCAGCACACCGGGCCCAGGGGGCGAGCAGTACTTC. This translates into CATSTPGPGGEQYF.